The present T cell receptor (beta chain) was sequenced within a study of a mutant IDH1 vaccine in newly diagnosed glioma (dated by TCRdb to the early 2020s). Looking at the study overall: Vaccination began 4-6 weeks after radiotherapy alone, or alongside temozolomide cycles in the chemotherapy-containing groups. Six visits were used for peripheral blood collection: V03 (baseline), V05, V07, V10, V12 and V13. Of the 32 treated patients, roughly 62% were male and 37.5% were female, and the mean age was roughly 40 years. The week-35 safety follow-up was designated visit V12, and the week-47 end of study was designated visit V13. Before enrollment, patients had received standard therapy of radiotherapy alone, temozolomide alone, or radiochemotherapy with temozolomide; most received the combination. Longitudinal TCRB deep sequencing was done for 25 to 30 treated patients, wherever samples were available for exploratory analyses. The full study reports these points: Pseudoprogression appeared unrelated to alterations in the top peripheral T cell clonotypes detected by TCRB sequencing. According to the authors, sample limitations meant that analyses of patient blood samples could not be reproduced. Vaccine-induced immune responses across multiple MHC alleles were detected in approximately 93% of patients. Availability determined which PBMC samples were chosen for TCRB deep sequencing.

This clone was observed a single time. Its cognate antigen has yet to be identified. Base-call qualities are not available, and no considerably larger clone is one nucleotide away. The method was the immunoSEQ multiplex PCR assay. Following the manufacturer's protocol, the hsTCRB Kit was used to amplify rearranged TCR beta chain sequences. An Illumina MiSeq was used to sequence the TCRB libraries. Processing in the source paper ran as follows. Demultiplexing, trimming and gene mapping were performed with the kit vendor's proprietary platform. TCRdb took over this immuneACCESS table, retaining in-frame rearrangements with V and J assigned. Such tables are incomplete; in checked studies, under half of the missing clones stem from an unresolved V gene, and the remainder is unexplained. V, J and clone size are taken as reported in that table, and D and trimming were inferred from the DNA itself. This sample has some 48,000 clones in its table, and around four fifths of those were observed once. Roughly 6.2% of the sample lies in the top ten.

Clipping removes 5 bases from V and 8 bases from J, with 13 as the unmatched junction base count. For CDR1 and CDR2, the germline V gene (reference sequence) lists PRHDT and FYEKMQ. CDR3 length: 15 amino acids, cysteine to phenylalanine. Only CDR3 DNA is held: 45 bases, read in frame from base 1. The time point label, as the study defines it: week 35, safety follow-up. Each vaccine dose, consisting of 300 ug of a 20-mer mutant IDH1 peptide in Montanide, was administered subcutaneously with topical imiquimod. Patients were given eight vaccinations, in weeks 1, 3, 5, 7, 11, 15, 19 and 23, which matched visits V03 through V10. Newly diagnosed WHO grade 3 or 4 IDH1-mutant astrocytomas showing loss of nuclear ATRX were present in the donors. The samples were drawn from NOA16, a multicentre, single-arm, open-label phase I trial in Germany that tested a mutant IDH1 peptide vaccine in humans for the first time. Genomic DNA for TCRB sequencing was isolated from EDTA blood with the DNeasy Blood and Tissue Kit.

This receptor was identified in a man aged 35-49 years with glioma. This receptor chain uses TRBV13 and TRBJ1-2, with 8 central nucleotides matching TRBD1. The source material was PBMCs, sampled from a glioma patient whose treatment included an IDH1 peptide vaccine. The DNA sequence reads TGTGCCAGCAGCCGACGGACAGGGAAGGGGAGAGGCTACACCTTC. The encoded protein is CASSRRTGKGRGYTF.